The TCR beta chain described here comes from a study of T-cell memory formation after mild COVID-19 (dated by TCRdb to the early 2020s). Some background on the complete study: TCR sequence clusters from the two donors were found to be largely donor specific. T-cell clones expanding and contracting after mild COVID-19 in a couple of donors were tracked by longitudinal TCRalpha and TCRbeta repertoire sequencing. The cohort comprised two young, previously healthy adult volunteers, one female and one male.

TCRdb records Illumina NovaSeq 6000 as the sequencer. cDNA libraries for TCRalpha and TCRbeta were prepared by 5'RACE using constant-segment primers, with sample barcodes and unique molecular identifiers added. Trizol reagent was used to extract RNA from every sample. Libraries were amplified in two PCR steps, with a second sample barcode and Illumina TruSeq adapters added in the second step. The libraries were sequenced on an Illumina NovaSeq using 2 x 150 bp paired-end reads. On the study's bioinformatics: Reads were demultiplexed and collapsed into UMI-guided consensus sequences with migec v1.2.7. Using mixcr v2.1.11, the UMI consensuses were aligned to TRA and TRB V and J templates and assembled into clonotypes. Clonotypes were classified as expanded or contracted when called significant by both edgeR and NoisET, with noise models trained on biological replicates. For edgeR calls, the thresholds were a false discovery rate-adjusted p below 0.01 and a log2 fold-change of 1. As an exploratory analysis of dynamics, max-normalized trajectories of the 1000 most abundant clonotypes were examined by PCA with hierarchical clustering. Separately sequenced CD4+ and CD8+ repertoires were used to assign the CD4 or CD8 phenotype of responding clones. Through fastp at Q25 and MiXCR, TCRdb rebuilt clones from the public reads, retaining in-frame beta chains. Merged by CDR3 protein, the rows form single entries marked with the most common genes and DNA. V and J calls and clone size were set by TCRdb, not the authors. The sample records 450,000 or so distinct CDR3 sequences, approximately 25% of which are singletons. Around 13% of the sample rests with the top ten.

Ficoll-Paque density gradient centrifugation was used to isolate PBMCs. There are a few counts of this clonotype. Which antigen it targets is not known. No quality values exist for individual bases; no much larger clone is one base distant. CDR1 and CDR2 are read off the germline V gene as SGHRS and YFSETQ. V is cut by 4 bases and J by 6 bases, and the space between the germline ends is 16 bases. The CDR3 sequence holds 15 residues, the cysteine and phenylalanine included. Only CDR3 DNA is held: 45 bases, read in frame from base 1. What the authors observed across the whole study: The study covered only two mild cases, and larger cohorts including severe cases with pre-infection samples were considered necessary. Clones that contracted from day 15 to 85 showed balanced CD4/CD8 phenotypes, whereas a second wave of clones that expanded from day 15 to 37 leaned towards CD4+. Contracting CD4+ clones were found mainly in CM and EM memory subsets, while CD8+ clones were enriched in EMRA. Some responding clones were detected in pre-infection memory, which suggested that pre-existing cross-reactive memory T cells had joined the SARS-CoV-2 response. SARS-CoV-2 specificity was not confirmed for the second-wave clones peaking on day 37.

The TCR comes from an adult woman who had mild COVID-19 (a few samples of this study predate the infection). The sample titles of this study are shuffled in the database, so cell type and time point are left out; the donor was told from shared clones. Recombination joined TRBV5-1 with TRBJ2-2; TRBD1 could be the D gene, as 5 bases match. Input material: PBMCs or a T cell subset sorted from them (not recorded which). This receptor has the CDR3 CASSTGHANAGELFF. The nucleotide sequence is TGCGCCAGCAGCACCGGACACGCCAACGCCGGGGAGCTGTTTTTT.